This T cell receptor beta chain was captured in a study of T-cell reconstitution after alpha-beta-depleted transplantation in children. The ends were cut back, 2 bases at V and 4 bases at J, with 8 bases in the middle. Germline lookup yields CDR1 LGHNA and CDR2 YSLEER. This CDR3 region has 14 residues. During its preparation, the TCRbeta library received unique molecular identifiers. TCRdb recomputed calls from the PCR reads with MiXCR, one row per CDR3 protein. The sample lists almost 500,000 distinct CDR3 sequences; over 9.5% were seen once. This clonotype was observed many times. V usage is TRBV4-3 and J usage is TRBJ2-2; D may be TRBD1 or TRBD2 (5 bases each). This sequence was found in a child aged 2 to 15 with inherited bone marrow failure, due to receive a stem cell transplant. The source was PBMCs, collected before TCRalphabeta/CD19-depleted stem cell transplant. The CDR3, as DNA: TGCGCCAGCAGCCAACGGGGCAGCACCGGGGAGCTGTTTTTT. Amino acids: CASSQRGSTGELFF.